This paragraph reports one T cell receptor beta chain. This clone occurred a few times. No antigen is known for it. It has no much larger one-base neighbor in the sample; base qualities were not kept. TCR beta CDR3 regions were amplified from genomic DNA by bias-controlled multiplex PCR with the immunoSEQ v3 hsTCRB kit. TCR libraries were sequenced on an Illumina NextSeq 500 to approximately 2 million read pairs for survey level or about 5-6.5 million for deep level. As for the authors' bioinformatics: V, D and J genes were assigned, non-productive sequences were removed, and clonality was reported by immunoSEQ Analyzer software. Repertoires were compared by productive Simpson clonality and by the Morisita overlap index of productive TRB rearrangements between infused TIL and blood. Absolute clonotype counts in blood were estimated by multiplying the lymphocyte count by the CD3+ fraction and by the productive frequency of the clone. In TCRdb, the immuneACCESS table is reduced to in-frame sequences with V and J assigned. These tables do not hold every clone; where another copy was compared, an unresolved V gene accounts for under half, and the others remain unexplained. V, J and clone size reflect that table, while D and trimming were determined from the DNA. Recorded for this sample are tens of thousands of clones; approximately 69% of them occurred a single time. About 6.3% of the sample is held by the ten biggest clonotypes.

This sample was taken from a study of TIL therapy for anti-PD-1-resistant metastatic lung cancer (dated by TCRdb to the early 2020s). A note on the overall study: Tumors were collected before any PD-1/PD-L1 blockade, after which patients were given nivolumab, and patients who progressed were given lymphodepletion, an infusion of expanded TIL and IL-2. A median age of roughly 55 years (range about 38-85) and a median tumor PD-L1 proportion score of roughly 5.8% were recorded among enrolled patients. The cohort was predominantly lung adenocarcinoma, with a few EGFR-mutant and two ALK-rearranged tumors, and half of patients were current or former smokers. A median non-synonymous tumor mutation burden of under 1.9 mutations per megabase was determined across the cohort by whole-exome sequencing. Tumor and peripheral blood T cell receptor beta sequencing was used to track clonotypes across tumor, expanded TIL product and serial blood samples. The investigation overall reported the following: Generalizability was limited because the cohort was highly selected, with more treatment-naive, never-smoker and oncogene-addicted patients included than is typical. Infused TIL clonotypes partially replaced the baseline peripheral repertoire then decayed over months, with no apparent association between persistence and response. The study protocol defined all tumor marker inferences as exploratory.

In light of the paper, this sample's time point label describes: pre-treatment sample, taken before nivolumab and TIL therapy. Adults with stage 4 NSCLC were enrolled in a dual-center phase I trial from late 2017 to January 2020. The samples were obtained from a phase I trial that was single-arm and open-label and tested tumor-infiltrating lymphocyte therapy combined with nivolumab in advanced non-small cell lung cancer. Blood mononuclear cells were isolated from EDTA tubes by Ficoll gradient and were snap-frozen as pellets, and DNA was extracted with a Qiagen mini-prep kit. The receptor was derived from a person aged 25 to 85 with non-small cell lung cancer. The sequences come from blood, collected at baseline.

The CDR3: CASSSYRRGRLGYTF. The sequence in DNA is TGTGCCAGCAGCTCCTATAGAAGAGGGCGTCTTGGCTACACCTTC. The chain is made from TRBV11-2 and TRBJ1-2; the D gene identity is not certain. V and J are truncated by 4 bases and 7 bases respectively, leaving an intervening sequence of 19 bases. There are 15 amino acids in the CDR3, from cysteine to phenylalanine inclusive. Only the CDR3 part of the read is kept: 45 bases, read in frame from the first base. From a lookup of the germline V gene, CDR1 and CDR2 are SGHAT and FQNNGV. Reference TRBV11-2 and TRBJ1-2 genes cover what lies past the CDR3, so the full variable domain is EAGVAQSPRYKIIEKRQSVAFWCNPISGHATLYWYQQILGQGPKLLIQFQNNGVVDDSQLPKDRFSAERLKGVDSTLKIQPAKLEDSAVYLCASSSYRRGRLGYTFGSGTRLTVV.